These 17 T cell receptor beta chains were all obtained from the same sample, sequenced in a study of persistence of HIV-infected CD4 T cells. The immunoSEQ assay was version 4, run in survey mode. Using immunoSEQ multiplex PCR, the repertoire was profiled, and TCRdb retains in-frame clones only, with some absent. The sample holds roughly 41,000 clones, over 80% seen once. Stimulation used around 10 ug/mL lysate from CMV-infected fibroblasts. CD40L-negative CD69-negative CD45RO-high memory CD4+ T cells were sorted as populations depleted of antigen-responding cells. Their specific antigens are unknown. Specimen: CD4+ T cells sorted from PBMCs after approximately 18-hour stimulation, collected from a patient who received antiretroviral therapy. Every receptor here comes from an adult man with HIV who was CMV-seropositive.

V and J are TRBV9 and TRBJ2-1; TRBD2 might be the D (6 bases). Germline CDR1 is SGDLS and CDR2 is YYNGEE. Trimming took 4 bases from V and 1 from J, leaving 12 bases between them. The CDR3 runs to 15 residues. CDR3 loop: CASSPRGTSYNEQFF. CDR3 sequence (DNA): TGTGCCAGCAGCCCCCGGGGGACTTCCTACAATGAGCAGTTCTTC. Complete variable domain (other parts from reference TRBV9 and TRBJ2-1): DSGVTQTPKHLITATGQRVTLRCSPRSGDLSVYWYQQSLDQGLQFLIQYYNGEERAKGNILERFSAQQFPDLHSELNLSSLELGDSALYFCASSPRGTSYNEQFFGPGTRLTVL.

The V and J genes are TRBV7-7 and TRBJ2-5; TRBD1 aligns across 7 bases. This CDR3 comprises 15 residues. J was trimmed by 4 bases and V by 1 base; bases with no gene match: 6. Looked up from germline, CDR1 is SSHAT and CDR2 is FNYEAQ (reference sequence). CDR3 in amino acids: CASSLDAGGVETQYF. Here the CDR3 DNA reads TGTGCCAGCAGCTTAGATGCAGGGGGTGTAGAGACCCAGTACTTC.

The rearrangement uses TRBV28 and TRBJ2-7; the D gene is possibly TRBD2 (5 bases). Germline values: CDR1 MDHEN, CDR2 SYDVKM. V was clipped by 1 base and J by 1 base, with 8 bases between them. There are 14 residues in the CDR3. Written as DNA, the CDR3 is TGTGCCAGCAGTTTATCGCCGGGGTCCTACGAGCAGTACTTC. It encodes CASSLSPGSYEQYF.

The V gene is TRBV6-5, the J gene TRBJ1-5; tentative D call: TRBD1 (6 bases). The CDR3 has 14 amino acids. The germline V and J ends were trimmed by 5 bases and 11 bases, with 19 bases remaining between them. The germline V gene has CDR1 MNHEY and CDR2 SVGAGI. The CDR3 DNA sequence: TGTGCCAGCAGTCCGACAGGCCCCCTCACGTCCCAGCATTTT. Its protein is CASSPTGPLTSQHF.

V usage is TRBV28 and J usage is TRBJ1-5; no clear D. V lost 2 bases to trimming and J lost 9 bases, with 11 bases between them. Germline assignment: CDR1 MDHEN and CDR2 SYDVKM. The CDR3 is 13 amino acids. CDR3 sequence: CASSLGGSRPQHF. The CDR3 DNA reads TGTGCCAGCAGTTTAGGCGGGTCCCGGCCCCAGCATTTT.

This clone appeared a few times. The chain has TRBV7-9 and TRBJ1-2, with D tentatively TRBD1 (5 bases). Germline V gives CDR1 SEHNR, CDR2 FQNEAQ (reference sequence). Deletions cut 5 bases from V and 7 bases from J, with 14 bases between. The CDR3 is 13 amino acids. The CDR3: CASSLQTDIGYTF. The CDR3 DNA follows: TGTGCCAGCAGCCTCCAGACAGATATTGGCTACACCTTC.

The rearrangement joins TRBV6-5 to TRBJ1-1; 8 bases are shared with TRBD1. This CDR3 is built from 14 residues. Trimming removed 7 bases from V and 1 base from J; junction bases left unmatched: 5. Germline assignment: CDR1 MNHEY and CDR2 SVGAGI. DNA for the CDR3: TGTGCCAGCATGAGGGACAGGACGAACACTGAAGCTTTCTTT. It codes for CASMRDRTNTEAFF.

The genes are TRBV18 and TRBJ2-2; 7 bases line up with TRBD1. CDR1 is KGHSH and CDR2 is LQKENI in the germline V gene. V was clipped by 1 base and J by 7 bases; unmatched bases: 3. This CDR3 has 14 amino acids. Here the CDR3 DNA reads TGTGCCAGCTCACCACGACAGGGAATCGGGGAGCTGTTTTTT. This codes for CASSPRQGIGELFF.

The chain uses TRBV30 and TRBJ2-7, with D maybe TRBD2 (5 bases). CDR1 is GTSNPN, CDR2 SVGIG, per germline (reference sequence). With 2 bases removed from V and 2 bases from J, the gap between germline ends came to 7 bases. This CDR3 contains 12 residues. CDR3 amino acids: CAWSRGTYEQYF. CDR3 in DNA: TGTGCCTGGAGTCGGGGTACCTACGAGCAGTACTTC.

This clone has just a few counts. The J gene is TRBJ2-1, the V gene TRBV19, with D maybe TRBD2 (5 bases). Per the germline V gene, CDR1 is LNHDA and CDR2 is SQIVND (reference sequence). With 5 bases removed from V and 2 bases from J, the gap between germline ends came to 16 bases. There are 16 residues in the CDR3. DNA of the CDR3: TGTGCCAGTAGTCCCACCGGGATCCGAGCCTACAATGAGCAGTTCTTC. This translates into CASSPTGIRAYNEQFF. Full variable domain (rest looked up from reference TRBV19 and TRBJ2-1): DGGITQSPKYLFRKEGQNVTLSCEQNLNHDAMYWYRQDPGQGLRLIYYSQIVNDFQKGDIAEGYSVSREKKESFPLTVTSAQKNPTAFYLCASSPTGIRAYNEQFFGPGTRLTVL.

The chain carries TRBV5-1 and TRBJ2-2; D is perhaps TRBD2 (6 bases). V gave up 0 bases and J gave up 5 bases, with 17 bases separating them. The CDR3 has 17 amino acids. The germline CDR1 and CDR2 sequences are SGHRS and YFSETQ. The CDR3 DNA sequence: TGCGCCAGCAGCTTGGCCGCGTGGCAGGGAGGAACCGGGGAGCTGTTTTTT. This encodes CASSLAAWQGGTGELFF.

The chain recombines TRBV27 with TRBJ2-2; D gene unclear. Trimming pared 0 bases from V and 0 bases from J, leaving 8 bases between. Germline lookup yields CDR1 MNHEY and CDR2 SMNVEV (reference sequence). This CDR3 region has 16 residues. The CDR3 spells CASSLSPPSNTGELFF. The CDR3 coding sequence is TGTGCCAGCAGTTTATCTCCACCCTCGAACACCGGGGAGCTGTTTTTT.

A few counts support this clone. The chain combines TRBV28 with TRBJ1-5, with 9 positions matching TRBD1. Germline V lookup: CDR1 MDHEN, CDR2 SYDVKM. CDR3 size: 19 residues. V shed 4 bases and J 0 bases; nucleotides not matched to a gene: 13. CDR3 loop: CASSSFRGDRVGSNQPQHF. CDR3 bases: TGTGCCAGCAGTTCCTTTAGGGGGGACAGGGTCGGTAGCAATCAGCCCCAGCATTTT.

The chain recombines TRBV19 with TRBJ1-6; TRBD1 matches 9 bases. Looked up from germline, CDR1 is LNHDA and CDR2 is SQIVND (reference sequence). V was clipped by 7 bases and J by 7 bases; unmatched bases: 8. The CDR3 runs to 15 residues. CDR3 sequence: CASNLVGQGNSPLHF. The CDR3 DNA reads TGTGCCAGTAACCTAGTGGGACAGGGAAATTCACCCCTCCACTTT.

V usage is TRBV15 and J usage is TRBJ1-1; D gene ambiguous. The CDR3 runs to 14 residues. Germline CDR1 reads LNHNV; CDR2 reads YYDKDF (reference sequence). V shed 0 bases and J shed 4 bases, with 9 bases lying between them. CDR3 sequence: CATSRDQKGTEAFF. As DNA, the CDR3 is TGTGCCACCAGCAGAGACCAGAAGGGCACTGAAGCTTTCTTT.

A note on this clone: One end of the junction varies from germline; a read error may be responsible. The gene calls are TRBV14 and TRBJ1-1; D unclear. This CDR3 has 13 residues. Per the germline V gene, CDR1 is SGHDN and CDR2 is FVKESK. The CDR3, as DNA: TGTGCCAGCAGCCCACAGTGGAACAGTGAAGCTTTCTTT. Translation gives CASSPQWNSEAFF.

V usage is TRBV28 and J usage is TRBJ2-2; a weak D match, TRBD2 (7 bases). Deletions cut 3 bases from V and 2 bases from J, with 13 bases between. Germline CDR1 reads MDHEN; CDR2 reads SYDVKM. The CDR3 covers 16 residues. In DNA, the CDR3 is TGTGCCAGCAGTTTGGGAGGGGGGATCAACACCGGGGAGCTGTTTTTT. Protein product: CASSLGGGINTGELFF.